This entry lists 11 T cell receptor beta chains sequenced from one sample in a study of cytomegalovirus exposure and HLA in healthy donors. Profiling relied on immunoSEQ multiplex PCR, and the TCRdb table lists in-frame clones only, not all of them. The table shows approximately 90,000 clones, with 96% occurring only once. The sequencing sample was made of PBMCs. Receptors originate from a man aged 18-30 years in good health and CMV-seronegative.

This chain uses TRBV18 with TRBJ2-5, with D possibly being TRBD1 (6 bases). Germline V gives CDR1 KGHSH, CDR2 LQKENI. The CDR3 runs 13 residues. The V gene lost 4 bases and the J gene lost 1 base, with 7 bases spanning the gap. CDR3 sequence (DNA): TGTGCCAGCTCACAGACAGGCCAAGAGACCCAGTACTTC. Amino acids: CASSQTGQETQYF.

This clone came up once. V and J are TRBV21-1 and TRBJ2-3; the table's D call, TRBD1, was not checked against the DNA. TRBV21-1 has pseudogene status. CDR3 size: 16 residues. The CDR3 region has the DNA TGTGCCAGCAGCAAAGCCTCACAGGGTTTCACAGATACGCAGTATTTT. Its protein product is CASSKASQGFTDTQYF.

The chain combines TRBV28 with TRBJ2-7, with 7 bases matching TRBD1. The V gene's germline CDR1 is MDHEN and CDR2 SYDVKM. V was clipped by 7 bases and J by 3 bases; unmatched bases: 12. The CDR3 length is 15 residues. CDR3 sequence (DNA): TGTGCCAGCACTCTATCCTCCACAGGGGTCTACGAGCAGTACTTC. This gives the protein CASTLSSTGVYEQYF.

The CDR3 DNA reads TGTGCCAGCAGCTTCCAGGAGAACACTGAAGCTTTCTTT. Its translation: CASSFQENTEAFF. The V and J genes are TRBV7-2 and TRBJ1-1; D gene ambiguous. The CDR3 has 13 residues. Deletions cut 3 bases from V and 1 base from J, with 6 bases between. The germline V gene has CDR1 SGHTA and CDR2 FQGNSA.

The chain has TRBV7-6 and TRBJ2-3, with TRBD1 as a possible D gene (5 bases). V was cut by 4 bases and J by 4 bases, with 18 bases left in between. The CDR3 length is 16 residues. Germline CDR1 is SGHVS and CDR2 is FNYEAQ. CDR3 amino acids: CASSSERALGADTQYF. CDR3 DNA sequence: TGTGCCAGCAGCTCGGAGAGAGCCCTAGGGGCAGATACGCAGTATTTT.

Only one count was recorded for this clone. The chain couples TRBV7-2 to TRBJ1-1, with TRBD1 as a possible D gene (6 bases). The CDR3 sequence is 16 residues long. Germline loops: CDR1 SGHTA, CDR2 FQGNSA. Trimming cost V 5 bases and J 4 bases, with 20 bases left between them. CDR3 protein: CASSGDYREYGTEAFF. DNA for the CDR3: TGTGCCAGCAGCGGCGACTACAGGGAATACGGCACTGAAGCTTTCTTT. Filled out from reference TRBV7-2 and TRBJ1-1, the complete variable domain reads GAGVSQSPSNKVTEKGKDVELRCDPISGHTALYWYRQSLGQGLEFLIYFQGNSAPDKSGLPSDRFSAERTGGSVSTLTIQRTQQEDSAVYLCASSGDYREYGTEAFFGQGTRLTVV.

This clone is a singleton in its sample. The J gene is TRBJ2-2, the V gene TRBV19, with D possibly matching TRBD2 (5 bases). Deletions cut 3 bases from V and 5 bases from J, with 19 bases between. The CDR3 runs to 17 residues. From germline, CDR1 is LNHDA and CDR2 SQIVND (reference sequence). The CDR3 DNA follows: TGTGCCAGTAGTATCCGGATGATAGGGAGAGGGACCGGGGAGCTGTTTTTT. This translates into CASSIRMIGRGTGELFF. Drawing the rest from reference TRBV19 and TRBJ2-2, the complete variable domain is DGGITQSPKYLFRKEGQNVTLSCEQNLNHDAMYWYRQDPGQGLRLIYYSQIVNDFQKGDIAEGYSVSREKKESFPLTVTSAQKNPTAFYLCASSIRMIGRGTGELFFGEGSRLTVL.

V gene TRBV5-4 combines with J gene TRBJ2-7; D is uncertain. Germline-derived CDR1 and CDR2 are SGHNT and YYREEE (reference sequence). The CDR3 runs to 14 residues. Trimming stripped 0 bases from V and 8 bases from J, with 15 bases between. The CDR3 sequence: CASSLGAQSFKQYF. CDR3 DNA: TGTGCCAGCAGCTTGGGGGCACAGAGTTTCAAGCAGTACTTC. Variable domain in full (rest from reference TRBV5-4 and TRBJ2-7): ETGVTQSPTHLIKTRGQQVTLRCSSQSGHNTVSWYQQALGQGPQFIFQYYREEENGRGNFPPRFSGLQFPNYSSELNVNALELDDSALYLCASSLGAQSFKQYFGPGTRLTVT.

This CDR3 reads CASSSGEVNEKLFF. The DNA for the CDR3 is TGTGCCAGCAGCTCAGGGGAAGTTAATGAAAAACTGTTTTTT. The chain links TRBV7-6 to TRBJ1-4; TRBD1 is a possible D gene (6 bases). This CDR3 contains 14 residues. Germline values: CDR1 SGHVS, CDR2 FNYEAQ. V was pared by 4 bases and J by 4 bases, with 10 bases between. Drawing the rest from reference TRBV7-6 and TRBJ1-4, the complete variable domain is GAGVSQSPRYKVTKRGQDVALRCDPISGHVSLYWYRQALGQGPEFLTYFNYEAQQDKSGLPNDRFSAERPEGSISTLTIQRTEQRDSAMYRCASSSGEVNEKLFFGSGTQLSVL.

The chain links TRBV18 to TRBJ2-6; D gene unclear. From germline, CDR1 is KGHSH and CDR2 LQKENI. The CDR3 spans 15 residues. V lost 1 base, J lost 0 bases, and 4 bases lay in between. The chain's CDR3 is CASSPLGSGANVLTF. The CDR3 DNA reads TGTGCCAGCTCACCACTCGGCTCTGGGGCCAACGTCCTGACTTTC. The full variable domain, with the rest looked up from reference TRBV18 and TRBJ2-6, is NAGVMQNPRHLVRRRGQEARLRCSPMKGHSHVYWYRQLPEEGLKFMVYLQKENIIDESGMPKERFSAEFPKEGPSILRIQQVVRGDSAAYFCASSPLGSGANVLTFGAGSRLTVL.

This chain connects TRBV19 to TRBJ2-7; TRBD1 matches 9 bases. Germline V gene data show CDR1 as LNHDA and CDR2 as SQIVND (reference sequence). The length of the CDR3 is 17 residues. The V gene end was trimmed by 7 bases and the J gene end by 3 bases; junction bases not matched to a gene: 16. CDR3 sequence: CASNPVVPDRGVYEQYV. CDR3 in DNA: TGTGCCAGTAACCCAGTGGTCCCCGACAGGGGGGTCTACGAGCAGTACGTC.